This T cell receptor beta chain is from a study of T cell repertoires in cytomegalovirus infection. On the study more broadly: Researchers turned to recently identified HLA-C-restricted CMV epitopes as well as well-studied HLA-B-restricted ones. Public TCR beta signatures were indicative of both CMV infection and a matching HLA type. General study points: It was HLA-C-restricted CMV-specific TCR beta clonotypes that dominated the response ex vivo. Public TCR beta family frequency separated CMV-and-HLA carriers, including in an independent cohort.

Worth noting for this clonotype: Its antigen is not known.

In TCRdb, the reads were re-called with MiXCR into one record per CDR3 protein. The table shows about 400,000 distinct CDR3 sequences, with approximately 30% occurring only once. The source is a human donor in good health (CMV status not recorded). Some clones in this sample may be carry-over from other donors' samples. The source material was cultured PBMCs, sampled from culture after CMV antigen stimulation.

The CDR3 spells CASSPEPIGARFNEQFF. CDR3 DNA sequence: TGCGCCAGCAGCCCCGAGCCGATAGGGGCGAGGTTCAATGAGCAGTTCTTC. The chain has TRBV4-3 and TRBJ2-1; possible D gene TRBD1, 5 bases. Trimming removed 4 bases at V and 6 bases at J, with 22 bases between. Germline V gene sequence: CDR1 LGHNA, CDR2 YSLEER. The CDR3 consists of 17 residues.